The T cell receptor beta chain under discussion was sequenced for a study of technical replicates of blood from a few donors. Only one count was recorded for this clone. Some clones are missing from TCRdb's copy, which holds only in-frame ones; the method was immunoSEQ multiplex PCR. This sample carries around 57,000 clones, 94% of them seen once, and the ten largest clones take approximately 0.2%. CDR1 and CDR2 (germline): KGHSH, LQKENI. The CDR3 runs to 18 residues. V gave up 2 bases and J gave up 0 bases; unmatched junction bases: 13. V gene TRBV18 combines with J gene TRBJ2-7; 7 positions agree with TRBD1. This TCR was sampled from a human donor in good health. Specimen: T cells isolated from PBMCs. CDR3 nucleotide sequence: TGTGCCAGCTCACCAGTATACGGACAGGTCTTTAGCTCCTACGAGCAGTACTTC. This gives the protein CASSPVYGQVFSSYEQYF.